This TCR beta chain emerged from a study of type 1 regulatory T cells. As for the study in general: This in vitro CD4 product, T-allo10, is enriched for Tr1 cells and alloantigen-specific.

About this clonotype itself: Its antigen is not identified.

T-allo10 cells from the graft donor were described as anergic, host-alloantigen-specific, and alloantigen-specific suppressors. MiXCR, applied by TCRdb to the reads, yields one record per CDR3 protein. The table lists about 68,000 distinct CDR3 sequences, 63% of them singletons, with 6.5% to 8.5% in the top ten. V trimming: 2 bases; J trimming: 2 bases; junction bases outside the gene matches: 3. This CDR3 comprises 16 residues. Germline assignment: CDR1 MNHNS and CDR2 SASEGT. The sequence derives from a human donor in good health. The chain links TRBV6-1 to TRBJ2-2, with 9 bases that match TRBD2. Sequencing input: cultured T cells, either the whole culture or a sorted T cell fraction (not recorded which). The subset is: Tr1-enriched cell product generated in vitro against host alloantigens. Here the CDR3 DNA reads TGTGCCAGCAGTGAAAGGACTAGCGCCAACACCGGGGAGCTGTTTTTT. Translation: CASSERTSANTGELFF.